This T cell receptor beta chain was found in a study of OX40 agonist ivuxolimab in advanced cancers. Across the study: Ivuxolimab doses were 0.01, 0.1, 0.3, 1.5, 3 or 10 mg/kg every 2 weeks. Checkpoint inhibitors had been given previously to around 38% of patients. Overall study findings and caveats: At doses 0.1 to 3.0 mg/kg, CD4+ and CD8+ clones expanded. Some of the lowest clonal expansion was seen in partial responders at 0.1-3.0 mg/kg.

The CDR3 runs to 15 residues. Germline V gene lookup returns CDR1 SGHTS and CDR2 YDEGEE. Germline trimming cut 6 bases from V and 2 bases from J; bases unmatched to any gene: 9. This clone is a singleton in its sample. What it binds is not known. TCRdb keeps only in-frame clones here, not all; method: immunoSEQ multiplex PCR. The table includes 53,000 or so clones, about four fifths detected once. The TCR sequence derives from an adult with an advanced solid tumor such as melanoma, head and neck, liver or kidney cancer. The genes are TRBV5-8 and TRBJ2-5; 8 bases align to TRBD1. The sample in question was CD4+ or CD8+ T cells sorted from blood, obtained in a trial of the OX40 agonist ivuxolimab. The CDR3, as DNA: TGTGCCAGCACCCTGATGGGACAGGAACAAGAGACCCAGTACTTC. It specifies CASTLMGQEQETQYF.